This T cell receptor beta chain was identified during a study of T cells expressing NK-cell markers. The CDR3 totals 15 residues. Reprocessing the 5' RACE reads, TCRdb reports a single entry for every CDR3 protein and omits DNA. The repertoire table contains roughly 390,000 distinct CDR3 sequences. The sequenced material came from blood T cells: a sorted CD56 or NKG2C T cell subset, CD4+ or CD8+ T cells, or bulk PBMC T cells (not recorded which). This sequence joins TRBV12-3 or TRBV12-4 and TRBJ1-3; lacking DNA, the TRBD1 call made by TCRdb goes unchecked. The sequence derives from a man aged 18-75 years in good health. The CDR3: CASLNYGTAGNTIYF.